A single count supports the clone carrying this TCR beta chain. The data belong to a study of blood T cell repertoires in COVID-19. Study-wide context: The study drew acute and convalescent COVID-19 samples from the United States, Italy and Spain. T cells, B-cell-depleted T cells, or PBMCs supplied cDNA or gDNA.

The CDR3 contains 13 residues. V was trimmed by 10 bases and J by 6 bases, leaving 18 bases between them. Per the germline V gene, CDR1 is LNHDA and CDR2 is SQIVND (reference sequence). This table comes from immunoSEQ multiplex PCR, and its TCRdb copy is limited to in-frame clones, with some not included. The table shows some 200,000 clones, with roughly four fifths occurring only once. This rearrangement joins TRBV19 to TRBJ1-2; D remains unclear. The sequence was collected from a woman between 40 and 50 years old with acute or convalescent COVID-19. Sequencing was performed on peripheral blood. This CDR3 is CATSTGILHGYTF. CDR3 sequence (DNA): TGTGCCACCTCTACGGGGATCCTCCATGGCTACACCTTC.